What follows describes a single T cell receptor beta chain. Its antigen is unknown. A junction end diverges from the germline sequence, so it may reflect a read error. The cDNA was synthesized by 5'RACE incorporating 10-nucleotide random UMIs. One entry per CDR3 protein results from TCRdb running MiXCR on the 5' RACE reads. The sample lists about 10,000 distinct CDR3 sequences; 20% to 25% were seen once. This record comes from a study of neurological immune-mediated disorders. The V gene's germline CDR1 is SQVTM and CDR2 ANQGSEA. The CDR3 is made up of 15 amino acids. Study conclusions and caveats: One related-CDR3 cluster, identified by phylogenetic grouping, held the repertoires of 18 of 34 multiple sclerosis patients and was a possible signature. Neither clinical nor MRI features were associated with the multiple sclerosis repertoire cluster.

The sequenced sample was CD8+ T cells from blood. The receptor's source is a woman in her 40s with multiple sclerosis. The gene calls are TRBV29-1 and TRBJ1-2; D might be TRBD1 (6 bases). Written as DNA, the CDR3 is TGCAGCGTTGAAGAAGCCTCTCGGGGGGCCTCTGGCCACACCTTC. Its translation: CSVEEASRGASGHTF. The entire variable domain, with the rest obtained from reference TRBV29-1 and TRBJ1-2, is as follows: SAVISQKPSRDICQRGTSLTIQCQVDSQVTMMFWYRQQPGQSLTLIATANQGSEATYESGFVIDKFPISRPNLTFSTLTVSNMSPEDSSIYLCSVEEASRGASGHTFGSGTRLTVV.